One T cell receptor beta chain is described in this entry. Its cognate antigen is unknown. Assay: immunoSEQ multiplex PCR; the TCRdb copy retains only in-frame clones and omits some. Among 70,000 to 95,000 clones listed, more than 70% were seen once. This sample is part of a study of T cell responses to AZD1222 COVID-19 vaccine. General study findings and limits: Donors were chiefly white British, with a greater number of females, and clonal diversity was perhaps underestimated. Reports say nearly half of spike-specific TCRs go after unmutated variant regions. Scientists sampled the repertoires only once the peak T cell response had passed.

The V end was cut by 4 bases, the J end by 11 bases, with 17 bases between. CDR1 MGHRA and CDR2 YSYEKL come from the germline V gene. CDR3 length equals 14 residues. The origin of this receptor is an adult who received the AZD1222 COVID-19 vaccine. Sample: peripheral blood, taken 28 days after the second AZD1222 dose. V and J are TRBV4-1 and TRBJ1-4, with a tentative D call TRBD1 (6 bases). The DNA for the CDR3 is TGCGCCAGCAGCCCCCCGTACAGGGAGGGGAAACTGTTTTTT. Amino acid sequence: CASSPPYREGKLFF.